A selection of T cell receptor beta chains follows, all from one sample in a study of blood T cells in healthy people across ages. TCRdb re-called the 5' RACE reads through MiXCR, storing one row per CDR3 protein. The sample records 910,000 or so distinct CDR3 sequences, 45% to 60% being singletons. The specimen sequenced was blood. These receptors came from a woman aged 60 to 75 in good health. The CDR3 runs from the conserved cysteine through the conserved F or W. Each record gives: J gene, clone size, D gene, V gene, CDR3 DNA, CDR3 protein. A D gene is named only where the DNA matches it firmly. A row's size may be missing; if present it is once, few, many or a size class.

TRBJ2-5,many,TRBD1,TRBV20-1,TGCAGTGCTAGCCCGGGACAGTTCGGAGAGACCCAGTACTTC,CSASPGQFGETQYF
TRBJ2-1,-,-,TRBV7-9,TGTGTCAGCAGCTTAATGTCCTACAATGAGCAGTTCTTC,CVSSLMSYNEQFF
TRBJ2-7,-,-,TRBV5-6,TGTGCCAGTGCCCGGGGTCTCCCTAATGAGCAGTACTTC,CASARGLPNEQYF
TRBJ2-1,-,-,TRBV12-3/TRBV12-4,TGTGCCAGCAGTTCGGAACTAGGATATAGACCATACAATGATGAGCAGTTCTTC,CASSSELGYRPYNDEQFF
TRBJ2-1,many,TRBD1,TRBV5-5,TGTGCCAGCAGCATGTTTTCCGGACAGGGAAGCAATGAGCAGTTCTTC,CASSMFSGQGSNEQFF
TRBJ2-5,few,-,TRBV7-9,TGTGCCGGGTCCCAGGGGATGAAGACCCAGTACTTC,CAGSQGMKTQYF
TRBJ2-7,-,TRBD2,TRBV7-6,TGTGCCAGCAGCCCCACCCGACTAGCGGGAGGTTCCGAGCAGTACTTC,CASSPTRLAGGSEQYF
TRBJ2-7,-,TRBD1,TRBV10-2,TGCGCCAGCAAGACAGGGGGCGAGCAGTACTTC,CASKTGGEQYF
TRBJ2-3,few,TRBD2,TRBV10-3,TGTGCCGTAGCGGGAGGGCCGTTTAAGACAGATACGCAGTATTTT,CAVAGGPFKTDTQYF
TRBJ2-5,-,TRBD1,TRBV20-1,TGCAGTGCTAGCAGGGGGACAGGGGAAACAGATGAGCAGTACTTC,CSASRGTGETDEQYF
TRBJ1-2,once,TRBD1,TRBV7-9,TGTGCCACCAGGGGGGGGCCTGCCGGTAACTATGGCTACACCTTC,CATRGGPAGNYGYTF
TRBJ1-1,few,TRBD1,TRBV29-1,TGCAGCGTTGTTACCAGGGGGGGCACTGAAGCTTTCTTT,CSVVTRGGTEAFF
TRBJ2-6,once,-,TRBV7-3,TGTGCCAGCAGCTTAAGCAGCGGCCTATCTGGGGCCAACGTCCTGACTTTC,CASSLSSGLSGANVLTF
TRBJ2-1,few,-,TRBV24-1,TGTGCCACCTCCGGGGTGACTATAAATGAGCAGTTCTTC,CATSGVTINEQFF
TRBJ2-5,-,TRBD2,TRBV7-2,TGTGCCAGCAGCTGGACTAGCGGGGTCCAAGAGACCCAGGACTTC,CASSWTSGVQETQDF
TRBJ2-7,few,-,TRBV12-3/TRBV12-4,TGTGCCAGCAGGGGTTCGATCGAGCAGTACTTC,CASRGSIEQYF
TRBJ2-3,-,TRBD2,TRBV20-1,TGCAGTGCTAGAGCTACTAGCGGGAGGGTAGATACGCAGTATTTT,CSARATSGRVDTQYF
TRBJ1-2,-,TRBD1,TRBV2,TGTGCCAGCACCTCACACTCGGGACAGAATTACTATGGCTACACCTTC,CASTSHSGQNYYGYTF
TRBJ2-5,-,TRBD2,TRBV20-1,TGCAGTGCTAGAGCCGCTAGCGGGAGACCCGGTGAGCAGTACTTC,CSARAASGRPGEQYF
TRBJ2-7,few,-,TRBV6-1,TGTGCCGGGGGGACAGCAAGCTACGAGCAGTACTTC,CAGGTASYEQYF
TRBJ2-3,-,-,TRBV12-3/TRBV12-4,TGTGCCAGCAGACCTCCGGGACTCTTCACAGATACGCAGTATTTT,CASRPPGLFTDTQYF
TRBJ1-2,-,TRBD1,TRBV10-3,TGTGCCATCAATTTCCAGGGGGCGCGAGGCTACACCTTC,CAINFQGARGYTF
TRBJ2-5,-,TRBD1,TRBV19,TGTGCCAGCGTACCGGGACAGGGGGCTTTGGATGAGCAGTACTTC,CASVPGQGALDEQYF
TRBJ2-7,-,-,TRBV4-2,TGTGCCAGCAGTCTTCTGGCTGAGGTTTACGAGCAGTACTTC,CASSLLAEVYEQYF
TRBJ2-3,-,TRBD2,TRBV30,TGTGCCTGGAGCCCCCCGGGACTAGTGAAGGATACGCAGTATTTT,CAWSPPGLVKDTQYF
TRBJ2-7,-,TRBD1,TRBV15,TGTGCCACCAGCAGAGTGGGGACAGTGAGCTACGAGCAGTACTTC,CATSRVGTVSYEQYF
TRBJ2-2,-,-,TRBV6-5,TGTGCCAGCACGGGGGCCAGAACCGGGGAGCTGTTTTTT,CASTGARTGELFF
TRBJ2-5,-,TRBD2,TRBV28,TGTGCCAGCAGTTTTAAACTAGCGGACGAGGGGACCCAGTACTTC,CASSFKLADEGTQYF
TRBJ2-1,-,TRBD2,TRBV7-2,TGTGCCAGCAGCCAGGGACTAGCGGGAGGCTTAAATGAGCAGTTCTTC,CASSQGLAGGLNEQFF
TRBJ2-7,many,-,TRBV7-2,TGTGCCAGCAGCTTAGGCGGGGGCAGTCCCTACGAGCAGTACTTC,CASSLGGGSPYEQYF
TRBJ2-1,few,-,TRBV6-1,TGTGCCAGCAGTGTCGAGAGAGGCGAGCAGTTCTTC,CASSVERGEQFF
TRBJ2-5,many,-,TRBV12-3/TRBV12-4,TGTGCCAGCAGTTTAGCAGCTTTTTGGGATTTTGGGACCCAGTACTTC,CASSLAAFWDFGTQYF
TRBJ2-4,-,-,TRBV20-1,TGCAGTGCTAGCATCCTCGGACAGTACGACATTCAGTACTTC,CSASILGQYDIQYF
TRBJ1-4,-,-,TRBV5-1,TGCGCCAGCAGCTTCGGGGTTCATGAAAAACTGTTTTTT,CASSFGVHEKLFF
TRBJ2-5,-,-,TRBV10-2,TGCGCCAGCATCCCCCATAGCGACGCGTACCAAGAGACCCAGTACTTC,CASIPHSDAYQETQYF
TRBJ2-5,-,-,TRBV29-1,TGCAGCGTTGAAGGGGAAGGACAGATGCACCAAGAGACCCAGTACTTC,CSVEGEGQMHQETQYF
TRBJ2-1,-,-,TRBV12-3/TRBV12-4,TGTGCCAGCAGACTCCTAGGGGGGAGTGAGCAGTTCTTC,CASRLLGGSEQFF